Reported below is one TCR beta chain. The data stem from a study of blood T cell repertoires in COVID-19. Looking at the study overall: Whether acute or convalescent, the COVID-19 samples came from the United States, Italy and Spain.

The assay was immunoSEQ multiplex PCR, and TCRdb's table has in-frame clones only and misses some. The sample holds tens of thousands of clones, about 90% seen once. This CDR3 is built from 13 residues. Germline CDR1 is SQVTM and CDR2 is ANQGSEA. With 8 bases clipped from V and 6 bases from J, the junction kept 8 bases outside the gene matches. The specimen was peripheral blood. The V call is TRBV29-1, the J call TRBJ2-1; TRBD1 aligns across 9 bases. The receptor's source is a man aged 50 or older with active COVID-19. As DNA, the CDR3 is TGCAGCTCAACCGGGACAGGGACCAATGAGCAGTTCTTC. Protein: CSSTGTGTNEQFF.